This T cell receptor beta chain was captured in a study of blood T cell repertoires in COVID-19. Per the authors' pipeline: Quantification of nucleated cells was approximated via reference gene primer amplification. The repertoire was sequenced with immunoSEQ multiplex PCR; TCRdb's copy has only in-frame clones and lacks some. V, J and clone size reflect that table, while D and trimming were determined from the DNA. The sample holds more than 200,000 clones, 75% to 90% seen once. Germline assignment: CDR1 KGHDR and CDR2 SFDVKD. Trimming cost V 5 bases and J 14 bases, with 12 bases left between them. The CDR3 has 11 residues.

The sample was peripheral blood. The J gene is TRBJ2-1, the V gene TRBV24-1, with a tentative D call TRBD1 (5 bases). The receptor was isolated from a man aged 30 to 45 with COVID-19, enrolled during active disease. This CDR3 is CATSGGALKFF. DNA of the CDR3: TGTGCCACCAGTGGGGGCGCGTTGAAGTTCTTC.